Listed here are 26 T cell receptor beta chains from one sample, sequenced in a study of blood T cell repertoires in COVID-19. Libraries were prepared by immunoSEQ multiplex PCR; TCRdb keeps only in-frame clonotypes and omits some of them. The sample lists hundreds of thousands of clones; around 90% were seen once. The sequencing input was PBMCs or T cells enriched from blood (not recorded which). The receptors stem from a woman in her 50s who had recovered from COVID-19.

The V and J genes are TRBV7-8 and TRBJ1-5; TRBD1 agrees at 8 bases. In germline, CDR1 is SGHVS, CDR2 FQNEAQ. After removal of 5 bases from V and 5 bases from J, the junction contained 11 bases not matched to a gene. The CDR3 contains 16 residues. CDR3 in DNA: TGTGCCAGCAGCCCGTCCAGGACAGGGATTGATCAGCCCCAGCATTTT. This encodes CASSPSRTGIDQPQHF.

This chain uses TRBV5-4 with TRBJ2-7, with 7 positions matching TRBD2. The CDR3 has 15 amino acids. Germline values: CDR1 SGHNT, CDR2 YYREEE (reference sequence). Trimming at V came to 0 bases and at J to 2 bases, leaving 5 bases not matched to a gene. The CDR3 protein is CASSLGGDYAYEQYF. As DNA, the CDR3 is TGTGCCAGCAGCTTGGGGGGGGACTATGCCTACGAGCAGTACTTC.

The chain is built from TRBV28 and TRBJ1-1; TRBD1 might be the D (6 bases). CDR1 is MDHEN, CDR2 SYDVKM, per germline. V shed 5 bases and J shed 6 bases, with 19 bases lying between them. The CDR3 is 15 residues long. The CDR3 coding sequence is TGTGCCAGCAGTCTTTGGGGGGGCCTATCGTCTGAAGCTTTCTTT. This gives the protein CASSLWGGLSSEAFF.

The chain combines TRBV5-5 with TRBJ1-6; a possible D gene is TRBD1 (5 bases). Trimming left V 0 bases short and J 5 bases short, with 18 bases between. The CDR3 is 18 amino acids. Germline CDR1 is SGHKS and CDR2 is YYEKEE (reference sequence). CDR3 sequence reads: CASSLVGLAGRNNSPLHF. CDR3 DNA sequence: TGTGCCAGCAGCTTGGTCGGTTTGGCAGGGCGTAATAATTCACCCCTCCACTTT. The full variable domain, completed using reference TRBV5-5 and TRBJ1-6, is DAGVTQSPTHLIKTRGQQVTLRCSPISGHKSVSWYQQVLGQGPQFIFQYYEKEERGRGNFPDRFSARQFPNYSSELNVNALLLGDSALYLCASSLVGLAGRNNSPLHFGNGTRLTVT.

The CDR3 region has the DNA TGCGCCAGCAGCCTCCTAGCGGGAGGAGGCTCCTACAATGAGCAGTTCTTC. It translates to CASSLLAGGGSYNEQFF. This rearrangement joins TRBV4-3 to TRBJ2-1; TRBD2 agrees at 11 bases. The germline V gene encodes CDR1 LGHNA and CDR2 YSLEER. J gave up 0 bases and V 4 bases, and 5 bases lay outside the gene matches. The CDR3 is made up of 17 amino acids.

This clone has only one observation. The CDR3 loop reads CASSLLGGLGANVLTF. For the CDR3, the DNA is TGTGCCAGCAGCCTTCTCGGGGGACTTGGGGCCAACGTCCTGACTTTC. The chain joins TRBV9 to TRBJ2-6; possible D gene TRBD2, 6 bases. Germline CDR1 reads SGDLS; CDR2 reads YYNGEE. V was trimmed by 4 bases and J by 3 bases, leaving 14 bases between them. The CDR3 is 16 residues long.

In this sample, this clone turned up once. V usage is TRBV28 and J usage is TRBJ2-5; D may be TRBD2 (6 bases). CDR3 length: 14 residues. V was shortened by 3 bases and J by 3 bases, with 11 bases between the two germline ends. Germline-derived CDR1 and CDR2 are MDHEN and SYDVKM. CDR3 protein: CASSFGGAKETQYF. CDR3 DNA: TGTGCCAGCAGTTTCGGAGGGGCGAAAGAGACCCAGTACTTC.

The gene calls are TRBV5-8 and TRBJ2-5, with D possibly TRBD1 on 7 matching bases. V dropped 0 bases and J dropped 7 bases, with 16 bases sitting between them. From germline, CDR1 is SGHTS and CDR2 YDEGEE. CDR3 length: 15 residues. The CDR3 coding sequence is TGTGCCAGCAGCTTGGCCAAGGAGGGGGCCGGGACCCAGTACTTC. Residues: CASSLAKEGAGTQYF.

The rearrangement uses TRBV28 and TRBJ1-2; 9 nucleotides line up with TRBD1. Germline loops: CDR1 MDHEN, CDR2 SYDVKM. This CDR3 contains 17 residues. V dropped 4 bases and J dropped 1; count of bases not matched to a gene: 10. This CDR3 reads CASSWGNRGRLNYGYTF. CDR3 DNA: TGTGCCAGCAGTTGGGGGAACAGGGGGCGGCTTAACTATGGCTACACCTTC.

This clone was detected only once. This chain connects TRBV4-1 to TRBJ2-7; TRBD1 matches 7 bases. V trimming: 0 bases; J trimming: 3 bases; junction bases outside the gene matches: 8. Germline CDR1 reads MGHRA; CDR2 reads YSYEKL. This CDR3 contains 16 residues. The DNA for the CDR3 is TGCGCCAGCAGCCAAGAGAGGGACAGACCCCGCTACGAGCAGTACTTC. Translating it yields CASSQERDRPRYEQYF.

The chain links TRBV27 to TRBJ2-3; D possibly corresponds to TRBD1 (6 bases). The CDR3 is made up of 15 amino acids. CDR1 and CDR2 from the germline V gene are MNHEY and SMNVEV (reference sequence). The ends were cut back, 3 bases at V and 4 bases at J, with 14 bases in the middle. CDR3 nucleotide sequence: TGTGCCAGCAGTTTCAGGGGCGGAAGAGCAGATACGCAGTATTTT. Its protein product is CASSFRGGRADTQYF.

V and J are TRBV28 and TRBJ2-7; 8 bases match TRBD1. The V gene end was trimmed by 5 bases and the J gene end by 12 bases; junction bases not matched to a gene: 15. CDR1 is MDHEN, CDR2 SYDVKM, per germline. The CDR3 contains 14 residues. The CDR3 DNA reads as TGTGCCAGCAGTCCAGCCCTGGGACAGGCGCTTCGGTACTTC. It yields the protein CASSPALGQALRYF.

Regarding this clone: Other nucleotide sequences from this sample produce the same CDR3. This sequence joins TRBV3-1 (or the pseudogene TRBV3-2) and TRBJ1-5; a weak D match, TRBD1 (5 bases). The CDR3 is 14 residues long. Germline values: CDR1 LGHDT, CDR2 YNNKEL (reference sequence). Trimming removed 1 base at V and 4 bases at J, with 8 bases between. The CDR3 here is CASSQVGGNQPQHF. In nucleotides, the CDR3 is TGTGCCAGCAGCCAAGTGGGGGGTAATCAGCCCCAGCATTTT.

V gene TRBV7-2 combines with J gene TRBJ2-7; TRBD2 matches 10 bases. The CDR3 contains 14 residues. CDR1 is SGHTA and CDR2 is FQGNSA in the germline V gene. V lost 5 bases to trimming and J lost 4 bases; unmatched junction nucleotides: 5. The CDR3 loop reads CASSPTTSGYEQYF. CDR3 DNA sequence: TGTGCCAGCAGCCCTACGACTAGCGGGTACGAGCAGTACTTC.

The chain employs TRBV7-2 and TRBJ1-2, with 9 bases lining up with TRBD1. The CDR3 is 16 amino acids. Trimming at V came to 1 base and at J to 8 bases, leaving 11 bases not matched to a gene. Germline V gene sequence: CDR1 SGHTA, CDR2 FQGNSA. CDR3 nucleotides: TGTGCCAGCAGCTTAGACCCATTACAGGGGGCGGGAGGCTACACCTTC. Amino acids: CASSLDPLQGAGGYTF.

The J gene is TRBJ2-7, the V gene TRBV4-2, with 8 bases fitting TRBD1. The trim removed 5 bases at V and 3 bases at J, leaving 6 bases unmatched. This CDR3 comprises 14 residues. Per the germline V gene, CDR1 is LGHNA and CDR2 is YNFKEQ. As DNA, the CDR3 is TGTGCCAGCAGCGCCAGGGGGCGAAACTACGAGCAGTACTTC. Translating it yields CASSARGRNYEQYF.

The V call is TRBV7-3, the J call TRBJ1-2, with D possibly TRBD1 on 5 matching bases. The CDR3 is 14 residues long. V lost 0 bases and J 8 bases, leaving 13 bases between the germline ends. Germline V CDR1 and CDR2: SGHTA, FQGTGA. The CDR3 nucleotides read TGTGCCAGCAGCTTAACGTGGAGGGACGGCGGCTACACCTTC. Its translation: CASSLTWRDGGYTF. The whole variable domain, remainder taken from reference TRBV7-3 and TRBJ1-2, is GAGVSQTPSNKVTEKGKYVELRCDPISGHTALYWYRQSLGQGPEFLIYFQGTGAADDSGLPNDRFFAVRPEGSVSTLKIQRTERGDSAVYLCASSLTWRDGGYTFGSGTRLTVV.

V and J are TRBV5-4 and TRBJ1-1, with unresolved D. CDR1 is SGHNT and CDR2 is YYREEE in the germline V gene (reference sequence). CDR3 length: 12 residues. Trimming stripped 0 bases from V and 7 bases from J, with 7 bases between. CDR3 coding DNA: TGTGCCAGCAGCTTGGAGCGGAATGAAGCTTTCTTT. Amino acid sequence: CASSLERNEAFF. Variable domain in full (rest from reference TRBV5-4 and TRBJ1-1): ETGVTQSPTHLIKTRGQQVTLRCSSQSGHNTVSWYQQALGQGPQFIFQYYREEENGRGNFPPRFSGLQFPNYSSELNVNALELDDSALYLCASSLERNEAFFGQGTRLTVV.

The J gene is TRBJ1-1, the V gene TRBV11-3; D unresolved. The CDR3 covers 13 residues. With 1 base removed from V and 10 bases from J, the gap between germline ends came to 13 bases. Germline-derived CDR1 and CDR2 are SGHNT and YENEEA. CDR3 protein: CASSLVGGSGAFF. Written as DNA, the CDR3 is TGTGCCAGCAGCTTAGTTGGAGGTTCAGGAGCTTTCTTT.

The V call is TRBV6-5, the J call TRBJ2-2; no firm D call. CDR3 length: 14 amino acids. Germline values: CDR1 MNHEY, CDR2 SVGAGI. V shed 6 bases and J shed 6 bases, with 14 bases lying between them. CDR3 nucleotides: TGTGCCAGCAGCTCAGGAAATAGTGCCGGGGAGCTGTTTTTT. Its translation is CASSSGNSAGELFF.

The rearrangement links TRBV4-2 to TRBJ2-4; 10 positions match TRBD1. The CDR3 length is 18 residues. The trim removed 0 bases at V and 6 bases at J, leaving 11 bases unmatched. Germline V gives CDR1 LGHNA, CDR2 YNFKEQ. The CDR3 loop is CASSQDPDRGFGGNIQYF. The CDR3 bases are TGTGCCAGCAGCCAAGATCCGGACAGGGGGTTTGGAGGAAACATTCAGTACTTC.

The rearrangement uses TRBV6-2 or TRBV6-3 and TRBJ2-2, with D unclear. Germline-derived CDR1 and CDR2 are MNHEY and SVGEGT. The length of the CDR3 is 14 residues. With 3 bases removed from V and 1 base from J, the gap between germline ends came to 6 bases. The CDR3 region has the DNA TGTGCCAGCAGTTATTCCGGGAACACCGGGGAGCTGTTTTTT. It is translated as CASSYSGNTGELFF.

The rearrangement uses TRBV5-5 and TRBJ2-5, with 8 bases identical to TRBD2. The CDR3 runs to 16 residues. Losses at the gene ends were 0 bases for V and 5 bases for J; bases not matched to a gene: 9. The germline CDR1 and CDR2 sequences are SGHKS and YYEKEE (reference sequence). The CDR3 loop is CASSLDVVASGETQYF. Here the CDR3 DNA reads TGTGCCAGCAGCTTGGACGTCGTGGCTAGCGGGGAGACCCAGTACTTC.

This chain connects TRBV7-8 to TRBJ2-7; TRBD1 aligns across 12 bases. With 7 bases clipped from V and 5 bases from J, the junction kept 9 bases outside the gene matches. Germline-derived CDR1 and CDR2 are SGHVS and FQNEAQ. The CDR3 consists of 15 residues. The CDR3 reads CASTRTGTGGNEQYF. CDR3 nucleotide sequence: TGTGCCAGCACTCGGACCGGGACAGGGGGCAACGAGCAGTACTTC.

The chain employs TRBV24-1 and TRBJ2-7; D is perhaps TRBD1 (6 bases). V lost 12 bases and J 1 base, leaving 21 bases between the germline ends. Germline V gene data show CDR1 as KGHDR and CDR2 as SFDVKD. This CDR3 is 15 amino acids long. The CDR3 DNA reads TGTGCCTCGCGAGTAGGGACACTTGGGTCCTACGAGCAGTACTTC. Encoded protein: CASRVGTLGSYEQYF.

The genes are TRBV18 and TRBJ1-3, with D unclear. CDR1 and CDR2 from the germline V gene are KGHSH and LQKENI. This CDR3 comprises 13 residues. Trimming left V 0 bases short and J 3 bases short, with 3 bases between. CDR3 nucleotides: TGTGCCAGCTCACCACCGAGTGGAAACACCATATATTTT. The encoded protein is CASSPPSGNTIYF. Full variable domain (rest looked up from reference TRBV18 and TRBJ1-3): NAGVMQNPRHLVRRRGQEARLRCSPMKGHSHVYWYRQLPEEGLKFMVYLQKENIIDESGMPKERFSAEFPKEGPSILRIQQVVRGDSAAYFCASSPPSGNTIYFGEGSWLTVV.